This T cell receptor (beta chain) was obtained from a study of monozygotic twins with inflammatory bowel disease. Notes on this clonotype: Antigen specificity is unknown.

CDR1 is DFQATT, CDR2 SNEGSKA, per germline (reference sequence). The CDR3 is 16 amino acids. TCRdb reprocessed the 5' RACE reads; each CDR3 protein has one entry and no DNA is given. Recorded for this sample: 400,000 to 500,000 distinct CDR3 sequences. Donors each contributed one blood sample measuring under 3 ml. Study-wide results and limits: Relative to healthy twins, IBD patients had fewer clonotypes in common with others, a gap that was especially apparent with disease activity. IBD-affected twins scored below their healthy co-twins in TCRbeta diversity (inverse Simpson). Support for a single strong signal or clonotype associated with IBD was absent.

Sequenced material: blood. The TCR was taken from a human donor with ulcerative colitis or Crohn's disease, or a healthy co-twin of an affected twin (not recorded which). This chain links TRBV20-1 with TRBJ2-7; the TRBD2 assignment by TCRdb is unverifiable without DNA. CDR3 residues: CSAREEEDQNFYEQYF.